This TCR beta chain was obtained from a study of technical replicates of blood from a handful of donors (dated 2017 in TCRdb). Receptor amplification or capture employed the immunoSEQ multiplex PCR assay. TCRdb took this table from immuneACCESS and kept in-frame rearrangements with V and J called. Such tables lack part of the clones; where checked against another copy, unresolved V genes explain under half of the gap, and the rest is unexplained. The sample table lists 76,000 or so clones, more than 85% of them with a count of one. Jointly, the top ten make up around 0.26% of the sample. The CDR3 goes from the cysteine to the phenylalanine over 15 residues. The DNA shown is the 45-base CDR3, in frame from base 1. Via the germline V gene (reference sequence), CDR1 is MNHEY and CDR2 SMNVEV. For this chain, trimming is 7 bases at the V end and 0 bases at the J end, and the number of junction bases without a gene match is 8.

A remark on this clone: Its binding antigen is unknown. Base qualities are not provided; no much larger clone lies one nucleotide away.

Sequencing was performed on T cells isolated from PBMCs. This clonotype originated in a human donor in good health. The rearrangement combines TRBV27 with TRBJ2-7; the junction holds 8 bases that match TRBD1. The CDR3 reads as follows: CASKSDRVTSYEQYF. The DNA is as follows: TGTGCCAGCAAATCGGACAGGGTAACCTCCTACGAGCAGTACTTC.